The clone carrying this T cell receptor beta chain was counted a few times. Its matching antigen is unknown. This entry is derived from a study of neoadjuvant nivolumab and ipilimumab in lung cancer. Study details: Nivolumab 3 mg/kg was given days 1, 15 and 29, plus ipilimumab 1 mg/kg day 1 in combination.

With 0 bases removed from V and 5 bases from J, the gap between germline ends came to 15 bases. CDR1 is SGHDT and CDR2 is YYEEEE in the germline V gene. The CDR3 has 16 amino acids. Assay used: immunoSEQ multiplex PCR; TCRdb lists only in-frame clones, some missing. The profile shows approximately 17,000 clones, more than 75% of them singletons. Study-wide results and caveats: Higher pretherapy blood TCR richness went with higher resected-tumor richness.

The chain uses TRBV5-6 and TRBJ2-1; D not resolved. The clonotype comes from an adult with non-small cell lung cancer. The starting material was tumor tissue, obtained after neoadjuvant nivolumab, alone or with ipilimumab, at or shortly before surgery. The CDR3 DNA reads TGTGCCAGCAGCTTGGGATTAGAGACGTTGCACAATGAGCAGTTCTTC. It yields the protein CASSLGLETLHNEQFF.